This T cell receptor beta chain originates from a study of T cells in localized non-small cell lung cancer. Study-wide points: Highest T cell clonality was seen in uninvolved adjacent lung, surpassing that measured in tumor.

Germline V CDR1 and CDR2: SGHDN, FVKESK. V was clipped by 1 base and J by 2 bases, with 11 bases between them. The CDR3 runs to 15 residues. Measured with immunoSEQ multiplex PCR; TCRdb has only the in-frame clones, and not every one. This sample has 25,000 to 35,000 clones, with roughly 89% found just once. As concerns this clone: Its antigen is undetermined.

The clonotype was recovered from a female donor older than 55 with stage I lung adenocarcinoma. The J gene is TRBJ1-2, the V gene TRBV14; tentatively, D is TRBD1 (5 bases). The specimen was peripheral blood, collected before any cancer treatment. For the CDR3, the DNA is TGTGCCAGCAGCCAAGTAGACAGACAGAACTATGGCTACACCTTC. Protein sequence: CASSQVDRQNYGYTF.